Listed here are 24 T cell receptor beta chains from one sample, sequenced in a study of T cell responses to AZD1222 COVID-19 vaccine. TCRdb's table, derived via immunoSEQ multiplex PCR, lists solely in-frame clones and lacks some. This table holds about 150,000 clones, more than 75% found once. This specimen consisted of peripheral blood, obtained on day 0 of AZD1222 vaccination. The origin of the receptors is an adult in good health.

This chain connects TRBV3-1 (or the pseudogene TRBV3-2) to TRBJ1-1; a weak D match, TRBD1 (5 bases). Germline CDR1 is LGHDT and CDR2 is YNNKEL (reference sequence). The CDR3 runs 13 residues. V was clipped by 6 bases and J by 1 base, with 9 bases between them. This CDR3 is CASRLDRNTEAFF. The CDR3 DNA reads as TGTGCCAGCAGGTTAGACAGGAACACTGAAGCTTTCTTT.

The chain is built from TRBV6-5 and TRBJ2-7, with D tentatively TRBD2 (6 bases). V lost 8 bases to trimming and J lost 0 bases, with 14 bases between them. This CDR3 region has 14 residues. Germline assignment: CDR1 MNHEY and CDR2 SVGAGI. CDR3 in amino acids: CASAPGSYSYEQYF. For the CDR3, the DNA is TGTGCCAGCGCTCCCGGGAGTTACTCCTACGAGCAGTACTTC.

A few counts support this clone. The CDR3 bases are TGCGCCAGCAGCTTGGCCACTGCAGCCGGGGAGCTGTTTTTT. Translating it yields CASSLATAAGELFF. V and J are TRBV5-1 and TRBJ2-2; no clear D gene. V was trimmed by 0 bases and J by 6 bases, leaving 9 bases between them. The germline V gene encodes CDR1 SGHRS and CDR2 YFSETQ. This CDR3 has 14 amino acids.

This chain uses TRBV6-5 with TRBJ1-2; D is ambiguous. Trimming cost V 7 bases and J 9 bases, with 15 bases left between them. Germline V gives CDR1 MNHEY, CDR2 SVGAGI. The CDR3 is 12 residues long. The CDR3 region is CASIEGLQSYTF. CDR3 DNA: TGTGCCAGCATCGAAGGATTACAGAGCTACACCTTC.

CDR3 in DNA: TGTGCCAGCAGGAGCGGGCTGAACACCGGGGAGCTGTTTTTT. It yields the protein CASRSGLNTGELFF. V and J are TRBV7-2 and TRBJ2-2; D is perhaps TRBD2 (6 bases). CDR1 and CDR2 from the germline V gene are SGHTA and FQGNSA. V lost 6 bases to trimming and J lost 1 base, with 9 bases between them. This CDR3 has 14 amino acids.

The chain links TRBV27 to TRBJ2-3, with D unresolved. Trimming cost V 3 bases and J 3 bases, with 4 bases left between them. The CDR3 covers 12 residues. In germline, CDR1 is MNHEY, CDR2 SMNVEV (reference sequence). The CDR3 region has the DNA TGTGCCAGCAGTTTTTATACAGATACGCAGTATTTT. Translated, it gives CASSFYTDTQYF.

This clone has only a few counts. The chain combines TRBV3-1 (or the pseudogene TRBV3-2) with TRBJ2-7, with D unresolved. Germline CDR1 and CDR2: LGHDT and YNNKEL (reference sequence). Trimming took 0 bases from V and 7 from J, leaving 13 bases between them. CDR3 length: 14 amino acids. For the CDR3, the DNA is TGTGCCAGCAGCCAAGAGGTCTCGATCCCTGAGCAGTACTTC. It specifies CASSQEVSIPEQYF.

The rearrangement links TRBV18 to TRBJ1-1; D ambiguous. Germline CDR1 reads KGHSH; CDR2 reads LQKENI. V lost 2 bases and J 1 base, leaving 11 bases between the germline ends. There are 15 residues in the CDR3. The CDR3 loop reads CASSPKSEGNTEAFF. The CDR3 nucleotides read TGTGCCAGCTCACCAAAATCCGAAGGGAACACTGAAGCTTTCTTT.

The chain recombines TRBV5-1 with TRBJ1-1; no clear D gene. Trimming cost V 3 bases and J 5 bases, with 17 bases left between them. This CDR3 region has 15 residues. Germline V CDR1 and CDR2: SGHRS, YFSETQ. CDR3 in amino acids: CASSSITPAETEAFF. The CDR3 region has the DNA TGCGCCAGCAGCTCAATTACGCCAGCGGAGACTGAAGCTTTCTTT.

CDR3 bases: TGCGCCAGCAGCCATACAGAGTATGAGCAGTTCTTC. It yields the protein CASSHTEYEQFF. J is TRBJ2-1 and V is TRBV4-1, with no clear D. This CDR3 region has 12 residues. Trimming took 3 bases from V and 8 from J, leaving 8 bases between them. Germline-derived CDR1 and CDR2 are MGHRA and YSYEKL.

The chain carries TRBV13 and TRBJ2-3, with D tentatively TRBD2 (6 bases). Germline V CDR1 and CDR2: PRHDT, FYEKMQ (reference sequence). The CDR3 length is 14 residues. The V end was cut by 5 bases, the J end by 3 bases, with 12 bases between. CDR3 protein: CASSPGRRTDTQYF. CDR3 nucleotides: TGTGCCAGCAGCCCGGGGAGGCGGACAGATACGCAGTATTTT.

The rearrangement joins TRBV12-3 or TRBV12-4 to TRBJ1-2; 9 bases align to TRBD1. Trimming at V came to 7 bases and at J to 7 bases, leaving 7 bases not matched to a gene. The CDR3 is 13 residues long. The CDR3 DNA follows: TGTGCCAGCATAGGGGACAGGGCTGGTGGCTACACCTTC. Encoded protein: CASIGDRAGGYTF.

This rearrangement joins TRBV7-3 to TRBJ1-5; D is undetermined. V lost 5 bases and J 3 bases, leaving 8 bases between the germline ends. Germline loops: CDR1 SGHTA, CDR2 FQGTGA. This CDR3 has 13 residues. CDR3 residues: CASSRDYNQPQHF. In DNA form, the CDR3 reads TGTGCCAGCAGCAGGGATTACAATCAGCCCCAGCATTTT. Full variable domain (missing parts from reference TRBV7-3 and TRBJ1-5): GAGVSQTPSNKVTEKGKYVELRCDPISGHTALYWYRQSLGQGPEFLIYFQGTGAADDSGLPNDRFFAVRPEGSVSTLKIQRTERGDSAVYLCASSRDYNQPQHFGDGTRLSIL.

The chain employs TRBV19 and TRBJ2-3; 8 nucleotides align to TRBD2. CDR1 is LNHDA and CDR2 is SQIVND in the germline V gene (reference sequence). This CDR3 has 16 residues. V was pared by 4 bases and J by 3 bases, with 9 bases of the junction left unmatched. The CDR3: CASSRDGGALTDTQYF. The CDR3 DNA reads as TGTGCCAGTAGTAGGGACGGGGGGGCCCTGACAGATACGCAGTATTTT.

CDR3 region: CASSQGLLGQVVNTGELFF. The CDR3 coding sequence is TGTGCCAGCAGCCAGGGACTGTTGGGACAGGTGGTGAACACCGGGGAGCTGTTTTTT. The V gene is TRBV7-2, the J gene TRBJ2-2; 8 bases are shared with TRBD1. After removal of 5 bases from V and 1 base from J, the junction contained 15 bases not matched to a gene. The CDR3 covers 19 residues. CDR1 and CDR2 (germline): SGHTA, FQGNSA.

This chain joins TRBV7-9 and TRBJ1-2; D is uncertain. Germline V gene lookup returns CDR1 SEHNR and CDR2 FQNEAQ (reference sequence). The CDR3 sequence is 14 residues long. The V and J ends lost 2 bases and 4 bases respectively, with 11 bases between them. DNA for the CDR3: TGTGCCAGCAGCTTATCTAGGGCGGGCTATGGCTACACCTTC. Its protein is CASSLSRAGYGYTF.

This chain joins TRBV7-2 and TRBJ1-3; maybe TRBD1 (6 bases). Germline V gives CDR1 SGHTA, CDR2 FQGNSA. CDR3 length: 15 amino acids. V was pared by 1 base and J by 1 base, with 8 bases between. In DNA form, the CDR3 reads TGTGCCAGCAGCTTAGAAGGGGGGTCTGGAAACACCATATATTTT. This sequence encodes CASSLEGGSGNTIYF.

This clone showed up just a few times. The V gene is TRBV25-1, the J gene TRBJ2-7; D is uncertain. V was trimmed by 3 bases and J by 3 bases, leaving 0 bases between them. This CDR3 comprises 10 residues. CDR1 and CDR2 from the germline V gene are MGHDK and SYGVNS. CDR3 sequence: CASSDYEQYF. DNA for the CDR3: TGTGCCAGCAGTGACTACGAGCAGTACTTC.

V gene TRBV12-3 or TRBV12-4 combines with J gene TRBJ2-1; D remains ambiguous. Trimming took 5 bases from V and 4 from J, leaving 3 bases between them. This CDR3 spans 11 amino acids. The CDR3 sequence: CASSVYNEQFF. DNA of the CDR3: TGTGCCAGCAGTGTGTACAATGAGCAGTTCTTC.

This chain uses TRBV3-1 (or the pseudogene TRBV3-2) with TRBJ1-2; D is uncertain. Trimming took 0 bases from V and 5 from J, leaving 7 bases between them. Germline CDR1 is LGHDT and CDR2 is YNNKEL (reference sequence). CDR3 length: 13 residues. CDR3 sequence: CASSQDPEYGYTF. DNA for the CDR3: TGTGCCAGCAGCCAAGATCCGGAATATGGCTACACCTTC.

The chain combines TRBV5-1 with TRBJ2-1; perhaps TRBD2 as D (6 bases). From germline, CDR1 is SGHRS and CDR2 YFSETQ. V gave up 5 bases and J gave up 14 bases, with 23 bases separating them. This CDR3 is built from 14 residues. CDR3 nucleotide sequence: TGCGCCAGCAGGTCGGATGGGCGGGGCGGGAAAAAGTTCTTC. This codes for CASRSDGRGGKKFF.

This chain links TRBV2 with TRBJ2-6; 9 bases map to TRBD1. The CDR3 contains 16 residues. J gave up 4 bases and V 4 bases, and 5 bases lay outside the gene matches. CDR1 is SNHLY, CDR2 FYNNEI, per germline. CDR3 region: CASSATGGRGANVLTF. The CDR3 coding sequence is TGTGCCAGCAGTGCCACAGGGGGCAGAGGGGCCAACGTCCTGACTTTC.

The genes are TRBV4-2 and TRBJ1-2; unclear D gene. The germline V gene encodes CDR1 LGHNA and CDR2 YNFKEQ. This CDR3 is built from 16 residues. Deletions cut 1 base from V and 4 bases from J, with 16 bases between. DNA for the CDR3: TGTGCCAGCAGCCAAGTTTGGCTCAGAGAGAGCTATGGCTACACCTTC. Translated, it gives CASSQVWLRESYGYTF.

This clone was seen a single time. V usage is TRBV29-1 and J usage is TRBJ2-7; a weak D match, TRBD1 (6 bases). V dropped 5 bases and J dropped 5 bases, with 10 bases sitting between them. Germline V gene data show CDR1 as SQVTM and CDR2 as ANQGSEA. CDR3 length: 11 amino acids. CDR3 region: CSVIQGNEQYF. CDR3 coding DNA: TGCAGCGTTATACAGGGAAACGAGCAGTACTTC.